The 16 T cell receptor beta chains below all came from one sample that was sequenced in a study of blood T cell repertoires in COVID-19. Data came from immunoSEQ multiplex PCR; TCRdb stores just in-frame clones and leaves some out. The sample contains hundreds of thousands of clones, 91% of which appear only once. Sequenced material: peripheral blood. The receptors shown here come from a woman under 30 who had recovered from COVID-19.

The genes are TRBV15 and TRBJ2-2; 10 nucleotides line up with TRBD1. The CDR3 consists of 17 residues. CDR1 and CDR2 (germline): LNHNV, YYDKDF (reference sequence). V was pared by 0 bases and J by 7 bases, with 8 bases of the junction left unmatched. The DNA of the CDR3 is TGTGCCACCAGCAGAGATAGGGACAGGGGAAAAGACGGGGAGCTGTTTTTT. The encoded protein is CATSRDRDRGKDGELFF. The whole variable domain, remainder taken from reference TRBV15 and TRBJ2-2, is DAMVIQNPRYQVTQFGKPVTLSCSQTLNHNVMYWYQQKSSQAPKLLFHYYDKDFNNEADTPDNFQSRRPNTSFCFLDIRSPGLGDTAMYLCATSRDRDRGKDGELFFGEGSRLTVL.

This CDR3 reads CASAPGQGTDTQYF. The CDR3 DNA sequence: TGTGCCAGCGCACCGGGACAGGGCACAGATACGCAGTATTTT. This chain links TRBV5-4 with TRBJ2-3; 8 bases match TRBD1. Germline V gene lookup returns CDR1 SGHNT and CDR2 YYREEE (reference sequence). The CDR3 sequence is 14 residues long. The V segment lost 7 bases and the J segment 1 base; nucleotides outside the gene matches: 5.

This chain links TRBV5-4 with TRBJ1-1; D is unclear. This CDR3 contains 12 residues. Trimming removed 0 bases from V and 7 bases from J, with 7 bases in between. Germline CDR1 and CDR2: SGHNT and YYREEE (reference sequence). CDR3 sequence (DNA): TGTGCCAGCAGCTTGGTGGAGCATGAAGCTTTCTTT. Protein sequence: CASSLVEHEAFF.

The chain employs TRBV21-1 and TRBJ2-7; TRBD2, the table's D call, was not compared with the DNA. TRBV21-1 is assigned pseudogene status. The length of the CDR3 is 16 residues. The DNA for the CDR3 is TGTGCCAGCAGCGCAACGGGACTAGCGGGAGACTACGAGCAGTACGTC. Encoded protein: CASSATGLAGDYEQYV.

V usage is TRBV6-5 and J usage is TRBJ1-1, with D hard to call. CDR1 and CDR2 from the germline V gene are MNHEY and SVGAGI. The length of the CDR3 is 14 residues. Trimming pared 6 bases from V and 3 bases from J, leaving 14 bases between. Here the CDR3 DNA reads TGTGCCAGCAGCCATAGTTACGGGTACACTGAAGCTTTCTTT. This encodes CASSHSYGYTEAFF.

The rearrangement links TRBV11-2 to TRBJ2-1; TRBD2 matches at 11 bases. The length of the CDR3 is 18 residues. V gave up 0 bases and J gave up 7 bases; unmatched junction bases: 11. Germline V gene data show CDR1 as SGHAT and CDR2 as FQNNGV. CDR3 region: CASSLDRTSGRGLNEQFF. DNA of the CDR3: TGTGCCAGCAGCTTAGATCGCACTAGCGGGAGAGGGTTAAATGAGCAGTTCTTC.

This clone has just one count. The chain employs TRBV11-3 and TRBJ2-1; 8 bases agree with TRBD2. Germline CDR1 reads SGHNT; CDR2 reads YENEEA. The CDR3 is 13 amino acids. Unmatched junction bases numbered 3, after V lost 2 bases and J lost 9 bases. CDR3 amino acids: CASSLYGRGEQFF. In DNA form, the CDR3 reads TGTGCCAGCAGCTTATACGGGAGGGGTGAGCAGTTCTTC.

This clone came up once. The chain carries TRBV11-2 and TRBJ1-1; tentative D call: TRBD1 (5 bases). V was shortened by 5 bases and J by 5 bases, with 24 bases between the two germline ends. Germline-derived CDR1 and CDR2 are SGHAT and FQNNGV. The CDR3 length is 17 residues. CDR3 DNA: TGTGCCAGCAGCAAGGGAGGGGCCGCGTTGGGGTTGACTGAAGCTTTCTTT. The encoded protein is CASSKGGAALGLTEAFF.

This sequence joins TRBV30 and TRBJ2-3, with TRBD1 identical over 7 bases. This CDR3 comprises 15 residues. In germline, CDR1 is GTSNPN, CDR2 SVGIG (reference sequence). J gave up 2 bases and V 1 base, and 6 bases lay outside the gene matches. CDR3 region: CAWSGQGIATDTQYF. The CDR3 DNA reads TGTGCCTGGAGTGGACAGGGTATCGCCACAGATACGCAGTATTTT.

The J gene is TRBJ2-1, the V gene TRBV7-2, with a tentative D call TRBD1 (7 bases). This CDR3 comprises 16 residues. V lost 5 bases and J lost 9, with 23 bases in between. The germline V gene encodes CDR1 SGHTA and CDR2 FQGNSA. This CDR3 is CASSPEGARTPGEQFF. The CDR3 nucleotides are TGTGCCAGCAGCCCGGAGGGGGCGCGAACCCCTGGTGAGCAGTTCTTC. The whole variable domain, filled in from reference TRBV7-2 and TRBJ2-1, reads GAGVSQSPSNKVTEKGKDVELRCDPISGHTALYWYRQSLGQGLEFLIYFQGNSAPDKSGLPSDRFSAERTGGSVSTLTIQRTQQEDSAVYLCASSPEGARTPGEQFFGPGTRLTVL.

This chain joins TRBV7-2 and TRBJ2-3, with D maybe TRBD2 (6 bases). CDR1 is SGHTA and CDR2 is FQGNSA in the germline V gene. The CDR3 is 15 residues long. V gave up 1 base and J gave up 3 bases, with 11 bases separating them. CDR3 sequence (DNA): TGTGCCAGCAGCTTAGTGGTAGCGGTGACAGATACGCAGTATTTT. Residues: CASSLVVAVTDTQYF.

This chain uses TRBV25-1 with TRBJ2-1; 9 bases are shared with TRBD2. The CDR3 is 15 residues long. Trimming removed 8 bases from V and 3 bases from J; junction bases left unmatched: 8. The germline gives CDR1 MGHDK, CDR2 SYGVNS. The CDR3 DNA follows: TGTGCCAGCGGGGGTAGCGGGAGCTTCTACAATGAGCAGTTCTTC. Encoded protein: CASGGSGSFYNEQFF.

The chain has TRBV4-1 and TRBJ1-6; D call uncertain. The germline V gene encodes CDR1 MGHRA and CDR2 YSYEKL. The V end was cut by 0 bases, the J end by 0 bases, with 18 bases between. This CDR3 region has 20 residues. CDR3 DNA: TGCGCCAGCAGCCAAGACTCGCTTCGGGAACTGGCCTCCTATAATTCACCCCTCCACTTT. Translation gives CASSQDSLRELASYNSPLHF.

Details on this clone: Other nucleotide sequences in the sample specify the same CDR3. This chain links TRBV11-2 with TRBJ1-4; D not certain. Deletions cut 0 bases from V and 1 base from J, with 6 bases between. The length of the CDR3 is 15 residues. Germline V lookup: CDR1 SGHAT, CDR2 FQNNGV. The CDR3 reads CASSLDRGTNEKLFF. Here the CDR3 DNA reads TGTGCCAGCAGCTTAGACCGGGGAACTAATGAAAAACTGTTTTTT.

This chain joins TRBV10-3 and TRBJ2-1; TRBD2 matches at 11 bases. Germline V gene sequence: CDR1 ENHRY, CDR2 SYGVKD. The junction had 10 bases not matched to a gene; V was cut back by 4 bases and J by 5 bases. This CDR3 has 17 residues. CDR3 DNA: TGTGCCATCAGTGCCCCTATGACTAGCGGGACTAACAATGAGCAGTTCTTC. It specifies CAISAPMTSGTNNEQFF.

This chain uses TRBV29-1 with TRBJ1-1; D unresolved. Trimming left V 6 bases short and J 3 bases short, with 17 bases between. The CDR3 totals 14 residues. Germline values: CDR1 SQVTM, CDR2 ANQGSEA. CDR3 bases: TGCAGCGTGGGGTTGTGGGTGGGAGACACTGAAGCTTTCTTT. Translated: CSVGLWVGDTEAFF.